Listed here are 26 T cell receptor beta chains from one sample, sequenced in a study of shared clonotypes between healthy human individuals. Sequenced by immunoSEQ multiplex PCR; TCRdb stores in-frame clones only, minus some. This sample has some 2 million clones, with approximately 95% found just once. Naive CD8 cells lacked CD45RO and underwent positive selection for CCR7, leaving out terminally differentiated effector memory CD45RA+ cells. The sequenced sample was naive CD8+ T cells sorted from blood. The receptor source for this set is a young man in good health.

The chain is built from TRBV14 and TRBJ2-3; D perhaps matches TRBD1 (5 bases). Germline CDR1 SGHDN, CDR2 FVKESK. Trimming removed 4 bases from V and 0 bases from J, with 11 bases in between. This CDR3 is 15 amino acids long. The CDR3 DNA follows: TGTGCCAGCAGCCCAATTCAGGGTAGCACAGATACGCAGTATTTT. Translating gives CASSPIQGSTDTQYF.

This sequence joins TRBV6-6 and TRBJ2-5; D unclear. Deletions cut 2 bases from V and 4 bases from J, with 8 bases between. Germline V gives CDR1 MNHNY, CDR2 SVGAGI (reference sequence). This CDR3 has 13 amino acids. CDR3 bases: TGTGCCAGCAGTTACAAGGCCGGAGAGACCCAGTACTTC. Protein product: CASSYKAGETQYF.

In the case of this clone: Different DNA sequences within this sample yield the same CDR3. The rearrangement uses TRBV13 and TRBJ2-5; no firm D call. The CDR3 extends over 13 amino acids. Between the trimmed V and J ends, which lost 2 bases and 2 bases, there was a span of 6 bases. CDR1 is PRHDT, CDR2 FYEKMQ, per germline (reference sequence). CDR3 loop: CASSLRLQETQYF. As DNA, the CDR3 is TGTGCCAGCAGCTTACGGCTGCAAGAGACCCAGTACTTC. The full variable domain, rest sourced from reference TRBV13 and TRBJ2-5, is AAGVIQSPRHLIKEKRETATLKCYPIPRHDTVYWYQQGPGQDPQFLISFYEKMQSDKGSIPDRFSAQQFSDYHSELNMSSLELGDSALYFCASSLRLQETQYFGPGTRLLVL.

CDR3 in DNA: TGTGCCAGTAGTATTCGGGACAGGTATCAGCCCCAGCATTTT. Its protein product is CASSIRDRYQPQHF. The rearrangement links TRBV19 to TRBJ1-5; 8 bases map to TRBD1. Germline V gene lookup returns CDR1 LNHDA and CDR2 SQIVND (reference sequence). V lost 3 bases, J lost 5 bases, and 3 bases stayed unmatched. This CDR3 comprises 14 residues. The complete variable domain, with remaining parts taken from reference TRBV19 and TRBJ1-5, reads DGGITQSPKYLFRKEGQNVTLSCEQNLNHDAMYWYRQDPGQGLRLIYYSQIVNDFQKGDIAEGYSVSREKKESFPLTVTSAQKNPTAFYLCASSIRDRYQPQHFGDGTRLSIL.

This clone has only one observation. The genes are TRBV10-1 and TRBJ2-7, with a possible D match to TRBD1 (5 bases). From germline, CDR1 is WNHNN and CDR2 SYGVQD (reference sequence). The CDR3 spans 14 residues. The V and J ends lost 2 bases and 2 bases respectively, with 10 bases between them. The CDR3 DNA follows: TGCGCCAGCAGTGAGGTGGGGCCACCCTACGAGCAGTACTTC. This codes for CASSEVGPPYEQYF.

V and J are TRBV28 and TRBJ1-1; D unresolved. Trimming left V 6 bases short and J 0 bases short, with 14 bases between. This CDR3 is built from 15 residues. The germline V gene encodes CDR1 MDHEN and CDR2 SYDVKM. This chain's CDR3 is CASRRVVNLNTEAFF. CDR3 DNA sequence: TGTGCCAGCAGGAGGGTGGTAAACTTGAACACTGAAGCTTTCTTT.

The rearrangement joins TRBV18 to TRBJ1-2; 9 nucleotides agree with TRBD1. This CDR3 contains 13 residues. Per the germline V gene, CDR1 is KGHSH and CDR2 is LQKENI. With 2 bases clipped from V and 6 bases from J, the junction kept 1 base outside the gene matches. The CDR3 spells CASSPGTGNGYTF. The CDR3 DNA reads TGTGCCAGCTCACCAGGGACAGGGAATGGCTACACCTTC.

The chain is built from TRBV6-5 and TRBJ1-2; 7 bases are a match to TRBD1. Germline loops: CDR1 MNHEY, CDR2 SVGAGI. Trimming cost V 0 bases and J 5 bases; bases outside gene matches: 6. This CDR3 comprises 15 residues. The CDR3 DNA follows: TGTGCCAGCAGTTACTCGAACCGGGACAGATATGGCTACACCTTC. It is translated as CASSYSNRDRYGYTF.

The chain recombines TRBV6-1 with TRBJ1-5; D is uncertain. This CDR3 region has 14 residues. Looked up from germline, CDR1 is MNHNS and CDR2 is SASEGT. Between the trimmed V and J ends, which lost 1 base and 5 bases, there was a span of 9 bases. The CDR3 DNA sequence: TGTGCCAGCAGTGAAGTCGCCCGAGATCAGCCCCAGCATTTT. Its translation: CASSEVARDQPQHF.

Details on this clone: The sample contains more than one DNA sequence encoding this CDR3. V is TRBV7-3 and J is TRBJ2-1, with 8 bases identical to TRBD2. The CDR3 has 13 amino acids. Germline trimming cut 3 bases from V and 7 bases from J; bases unmatched to any gene: 2. Germline CDR1 is SGHTA and CDR2 is FQGTGA. CDR3 residues: CASSLGLGNEQFF. In DNA form, the CDR3 reads TGTGCCAGCAGCTTGGGACTAGGAAATGAGCAGTTCTTC.

V and J are TRBV6-6 and TRBJ2-7; D is perhaps TRBD2 (6 bases). Germline V gene data show CDR1 as MNHNY and CDR2 as SVGAGI (reference sequence). The CDR3 sequence is 13 residues long. V lost 8 bases and J 4 bases, leaving 15 bases between the germline ends. CDR3 sequence reads: CASQRRELYEQYF. The CDR3 coding sequence is TGTGCCAGCCAAAGACGGGAGTTGTACGAGCAGTACTTC.

This chain links TRBV7-9 with TRBJ2-5, with a weak D call TRBD2 (7 bases). This CDR3 spans 18 amino acids. With 3 bases removed from V and 1 base from J, the gap between germline ends came to 21 bases. CDR1 and CDR2 (germline): SEHNR, FQNEAQ (reference sequence). CDR3 amino acids: CASSFIGRRGALQETQYF. The CDR3 DNA sequence: TGTGCCAGCAGCTTCATCGGCCGACGGGGGGCCCTCCAAGAGACCCAGTACTTC.

This rearrangement joins TRBV19 to TRBJ2-1, with D uncertain. CDR3 size: 14 residues. Germline CDR1 LNHDA, CDR2 SQIVND (reference sequence). Trimming removed 2 bases at V and 3 bases at J, with 8 bases between. As DNA, the CDR3 is TGTGCCAGTAGTATAAAAGGCAGCTACAATGAGCAGTTCTTC. Protein product: CASSIKGSYNEQFF.

The chain uses TRBV21-1 and TRBJ1-1; the table's TRBD1 call for D was not verified on the DNA. TRBV21-1 is a known pseudogene. This CDR3 contains 18 residues. The CDR3 loop reads CASRIITPLDRENTEAFF. The CDR3, as DNA: TGTGCCAGCAGAATTATCACCCCTCTCGACAGGGAGAACACTGAAGCTTTCTTT.

V gene TRBV5-8 combines with J gene TRBJ2-7; perhaps D is TRBD1 or TRBD2 (5 bases each). The CDR3 is 15 residues long. CDR1 is SGHTS, CDR2 YDEGEE, per germline. V dropped 0 bases and J dropped 3 bases, with 13 bases sitting between them. The DNA for the CDR3 is TGTGCCAGCAGCTTGGATCAAGCAGGGAGCTACGAGCAGTACTTC. Translation: CASSLDQAGSYEQYF.

The chain has TRBV6-6 and TRBJ1-5; 7 positions match TRBD1. The germline V gene has CDR1 MNHNY and CDR2 SVGAGI (reference sequence). There are 15 residues in the CDR3. With 6 bases clipped from V and 1 base from J, the junction kept 6 bases outside the gene matches. Written as DNA, the CDR3 is TGTGCCAGCAGAAAACAGGGGAGAAGCAATCAGCCCCAGCATTTT. It encodes CASRKQGRSNQPQHF.

This clone has just one count. V is TRBV2 and J is TRBJ2-3; no definite D call. Trimming pared 2 bases from V and 4 bases from J, leaving 7 bases between. The CDR3 has 13 residues. Germline V CDR1 and CDR2: SNHLY, FYNNEI. The chain's CDR3 is CASSETIPDTQYF. CDR3 nucleotide sequence: TGTGCCAGCAGTGAAACCATCCCAGATACGCAGTATTTT. The full variable domain, its missing parts supplied by reference TRBV2 and TRBJ2-3, is EPEVTQTPSHQVTQMGQEVILRCVPISNHLYFYWYRQILGQKVEFLVSFYNNEISEKSEIFDDQFSVERPDGSNFTLKIRSTKLEDSAMYFCASSETIPDTQYFGPGTRLTVL.

The chain uses TRBV4-3 and TRBJ2-7; maybe TRBD1 (5 bases). Germline lookup yields CDR1 LGHNA and CDR2 YSLEER. The CDR3 contains 12 residues. With 0 bases removed from V and 5 bases from J, the gap between germline ends came to 5 bases. The CDR3 DNA reads TGCGCCAGCAGCCAAGAAGGGGACGAGCAGTACTTC. Encoded protein: CASSQEGDEQYF.

The rearrangement links TRBV30 to TRBJ2-2, with D possibly matching TRBD2 (6 bases). V lost 7 bases to trimming and J lost 8 bases, with 14 bases between them. CDR3 size: 12 residues. Germline assignment: CDR1 GTSNPN and CDR2 SVGIG (reference sequence). The CDR3 reads CALGLLQGELFF. The CDR3, as DNA: TGTGCCTTGGGACTTCTTCAGGGGGAGCTGTTTTTT.

The V gene is TRBV29-1, the J gene TRBJ2-7; 8 nucleotides agree with TRBD1. This CDR3 is built from 13 residues. J lost 1 base, V lost 7 bases, and 6 bases had no gene match. Germline loops: CDR1 SQVTM, CDR2 ANQGSEA. DNA for the CDR3: TGCAGCGCCCGGACAGGGCCTTCCTACGAGCAGTACTTC. This translates into CSARTGPSYEQYF.

This chain uses TRBV6-5 with TRBJ1-1; D uncertain. Germline assignment: CDR1 MNHEY and CDR2 SVGAGI. The CDR3 totals 13 residues. V lost 6 bases to trimming and J lost 5 bases, with 13 bases between them. CDR3 nucleotide sequence: TGTGCCAGCAGAGCTGGACCTAGGACTGAAGCTTTCTTT. Its protein product is CASRAGPRTEAFF.

CDR3 in amino acids: CASSGVSSNQPQHF. DNA of the CDR3: TGTGCCAGCAGCGGGGTTTCGAGCAATCAGCCCCAGCATTTT. The V call is TRBV27, the J call TRBJ1-5; D uncertain. V was clipped by 6 bases and J by 1 base, with 10 bases between them. This CDR3 contains 14 residues. Per germline, CDR1 MNHEY and CDR2 SMNVEV (reference sequence).

Of note for this clone: A much larger clonotype is one base distant, so this may be a read error. This sample also contains other DNA sequences that code for the same CDR3. The V gene is TRBV5-6, the J gene TRBJ2-7; the match to TRBD2 covers 7 bases. V gave up 2 bases and J gave up 0 bases; unmatched junction bases: 2. CDR3 length equals 14 residues. CDR1 and CDR2 (germline): SGHDT, YYEEEE. The DNA of the CDR3 is TGTGCCAGCAGCTTAGGCGGGAGCTCCTACGAGCAGTACTTC. Encoded protein: CASSLGGSSYEQYF.

As DNA, the CDR3 is TGTGCCAGCAGCCCGGAGGGGACAGGGAGCTACGAGCAGTACTTC. It codes for CASSPEGTGSYEQYF. This rearrangement joins TRBV7-9 to TRBJ2-7; 9 bases match TRBD1. The CDR3 contains 15 residues. From germline, CDR1 is SEHNR and CDR2 FQNEAQ (reference sequence). V lost 5 bases and J lost 3; bases outside the gene matches: 8.

The V and J genes are TRBV5-1 and TRBJ2-5; a possible D gene is TRBD2 (6 bases). Germline CDR1 SGHRS, CDR2 YFSETQ. The CDR3 is 16 residues long. V lost 4 bases and J 2 bases, leaving 18 bases between the germline ends. The CDR3 DNA is TGCGCCAGCAGCCCCGGAGGGCAGGCAGCACAAGAGACCCAGTACTTC. Translating gives CASSPGGQAAQETQYF.

The chain is built from TRBV2 and TRBJ2-1, with a possible D match to TRBD1 (5 bases). Germline-derived CDR1 and CDR2 are SNHLY and FYNNEI. Trimming took 4 bases from V and 2 from J, leaving 18 bases between them. This CDR3 is built from 17 residues. The CDR3 DNA reads as TGTGCCAGCAGTGTAACCCCCCCGGCAGGGCCCTACAATGAGCAGTTCTTC. Its translation: CASSVTPPAGPYNEQFF.